The 27 T cell receptor beta chains below were found in one sample sequenced in a study of cytomegalovirus exposure and HLA in healthy donors. The primer mix had 60 Vbeta and 13 Jbeta primers. The table came from immunoSEQ multiplex PCR; TCRdb's copy has only in-frame clones and leaves some out. The repertoire has about 130,000 clones, about four fifths of them found once; the top ten carry about 4.3%. The specimen was PBMCs. Source of these receptors: a young man in good health.

The chain is built from TRBV19 and TRBJ2-7; maybe TRBD2 (5 bases). Germline V gives CDR1 LNHDA, CDR2 SQIVND (reference sequence). This CDR3 contains 11 residues. Trimming left V 10 bases short and J 1 base short, with 8 bases between. Here the CDR3 DNA reads TGTGCCAAAGGACTTTCCTACGAGCAGTACTTC. It codes for CAKGLSYEQYF.

V is TRBV21-1 and J is TRBJ1-5; the table gives TRBD1 as D, unverified against the DNA. TRBV21-1 is labeled a pseudogene. This CDR3 is 16 amino acids long. The CDR3 bases are TGTGCCAGCACCACCGGCAGGGCTTATAGCAATCAGCCCCAGCATTTT. Translation: CASTTGRAYSNQPQHF.

The chain joins TRBV6-5 to TRBJ1-2, with 12 bases matching TRBD1. Germline V lookup: CDR1 MNHEY, CDR2 SVGAGI. The length of the CDR3 is 16 residues. Germline trimming cut 0 bases from V and 4 bases from J; bases unmatched to any gene: 3. The CDR3, as DNA: TGTGCCAGCAGTTACTCGGGACAGGGGGCCGGCTATGGCTACACCTTC. This translates into CASSYSGQGAGYGYTF.

V gene TRBV28 combines with J gene TRBJ2-3, with TRBD2 matching over 8 bases. CDR3 length: 14 amino acids. Trimming took 7 bases from V and 1 from J; bases not matched to a gene: 4. CDR1 and CDR2 from the germline V gene are MDHEN and SYDVKM. The CDR3 loop is CASKRESRTDTQYF. As DNA, the CDR3 is TGTGCCAGCAAGCGGGAGTCTCGCACAGATACGCAGTATTTT. The complete variable domain, with remaining parts taken from reference TRBV28 and TRBJ2-3, reads DVKVTQSSRYLVKRTGEKVFLECVQDMDHENMFWYRQDPGLGLRLIYFSYDVKMKEKGDIPEGYSVSREKKERFSLILESASTNQTSMYLCASKRESRTDTQYFGPGTRLTVL.

This clone appeared once. This rearrangement joins TRBV5-1 to TRBJ1-5, with 9 bases aligning to TRBD1. V shed 3 bases and J 5 bases; nucleotides not matched to a gene: 3. CDR3 size: 14 residues. Germline lookup yields CDR1 SGHRS and CDR2 YFSETQ. The CDR3 DNA reads as TGCGCCAGCAGCTGGGGACAGGGCTATCAGCCCCAGCATTTT. Translated, it gives CASSWGQGYQPQHF.

The chain carries TRBV9 and TRBJ2-1; D is possibly TRBD2 (7 bases). Germline CDR1 is SGDLS and CDR2 is YYNGEE. V lost 10 bases and J 8 bases, leaving 22 bases between the germline ends. This CDR3 has 14 amino acids. CDR3 sequence (DNA): TGTGCCCCGACGGGGGCGGGAGAAATATATGAGCAGTTCTTC. As protein: CAPTGAGEIYEQFF.

The CDR3 DNA reads TGTGCCAGCACCCGGGACAGGGGTTCGTACGAGCAGTACTTC. Translating gives CASTRDRGSYEQYF. The rearrangement links TRBV6-6 to TRBJ2-5, with 10 bases matching TRBD1. Gene TRBJ2-7 matches the end of the DNA better, so the J call may be wrong. There are 14 residues in the CDR3. The germline V gene has CDR1 MNHNY and CDR2 SVGAGI (reference sequence).

The rearrangement links TRBV4-1 to TRBJ2-1, with TRBD2 matching over 10 bases. CDR1 is MGHRA, CDR2 YSYEKL, per germline. The V gene end was trimmed by 1 base and the J gene end by 10 bases; junction bases not matched to a gene: 7. The CDR3 is 15 residues long. CDR3 sequence: CASSQGASGSWEQFF. CDR3 bases: TGCGCCAGCAGCCAAGGGGCTAGCGGGAGTTGGGAGCAGTTCTTC.

The chain is built from TRBV13 and TRBJ2-7; the D gene is possibly TRBD1 (6 bases). Germline V gene data show CDR1 as PRHDT and CDR2 as FYEKMQ (reference sequence). Trimming removed 5 bases at V and 3 bases at J, with 11 bases between. This CDR3 region has 13 residues. The CDR3 sequence: CASSRQALYEQYF. The CDR3 nucleotides are TGTGCCAGCAGCAGACAGGCTCTCTACGAGCAGTACTTC.

CDR3: CASAPSGGLNGYTF. CDR3 DNA sequence: TGTGCCAGCGCTCCCTCGGGGGGGTTGAATGGCTACACCTTC. The V and J genes are TRBV27 and TRBJ1-2; perhaps TRBD1 as D (5 bases). The CDR3 length is 14 residues. V was trimmed by 8 bases and J by 6 bases, leaving 19 bases between them. Germline V lookup: CDR1 MNHEY, CDR2 SMNVEV (reference sequence).

This chain uses TRBV5-4 with TRBJ2-7, with TRBD2 matching 7 bases. V shed 5 bases, J shed 7 bases, and the junction held 6 bases outside the gene matches. The V gene's germline CDR1 is SGHNT and CDR2 YYREEE (reference sequence). CDR3 length: 12 amino acids. For the CDR3, the DNA is TGTGCCAGCAGGTTTTCCGGGGGGGAGCAGTACTTC. It specifies CASRFSGGEQYF.

As to this clone: Other DNA sequences in this specimen translate into the identical CDR3. The rearrangement joins TRBV19 to TRBJ2-2, with D perhaps TRBD1 (5 bases). Trimming pared 3 bases from V and 4 bases from J, leaving 6 bases between. This CDR3 comprises 13 residues. CDR1 and CDR2 from the germline V gene are LNHDA and SQIVND (reference sequence). CDR3 nucleotide sequence: TGTGCCAGTAGTATTAGGGGCACCGGGGAGCTGTTTTTT. Its translation: CASSIRGTGELFF.

This chain connects TRBV30 to TRBJ1-6; TRBD1 is a possible D gene (6 bases). The CDR3 consists of 19 residues. V was pared by 5 bases and J by 0 bases, with 23 bases between. The germline CDR1 and CDR2 sequences are GTSNPN and SVGIG (reference sequence). The CDR3 sequence is CAWARGTTTLGSYNSPLHF. The CDR3 coding sequence is TGTGCCTGGGCGAGGGGGACAACCACCCTGGGCTCCTATAATTCACCCCTCCACTTT.

CDR3 region: CASNLAAGVVYNEQFF. For the CDR3, the DNA is TGTGCCAGCAACCTAGCCGCGGGAGTGGTTTACAATGAGCAGTTCTTC. The V call is TRBV13, the J call TRBJ2-1; 7 nucleotides agree with TRBD2. The V segment lost 7 bases and the J segment 4 bases; nucleotides outside the gene matches: 13. This CDR3 has 16 residues. The V gene's germline CDR1 is PRHDT and CDR2 FYEKMQ (reference sequence).

The V and J genes are TRBV10-3 and TRBJ2-7; perhaps TRBD2 as D (6 bases). Trimming stripped 6 bases from V and 2 bases from J, with 14 bases between. Germline V lookup: CDR1 ENHRY, CDR2 SYGVKD. CDR3 length: 14 amino acids. The CDR3 coding sequence is TGTGCCATCAGCCTTAGCGGCTCAACCTACGAGCAGTACTTC. It specifies CAISLSGSTYEQYF.

The chain links TRBV7-6 to TRBJ2-3; TRBD2 matches at 8 bases. Unmatched junction bases numbered 8, after V lost 1 base and J lost 2 bases. The germline V gene has CDR1 SGHVS and CDR2 FNYEAQ. The CDR3 covers 17 residues. The DNA for the CDR3 is TGTGCCAGCAGCTTAGTGCGAGCGGGGGAGACCACAGATACGCAGTATTTT. The encoded protein is CASSLVRAGETTDTQYF.

The V call is TRBV9, the J call TRBJ2-1, with TRBD2 as a possible D gene (6 bases). Trimming took 3 bases from V and 6 from J, leaving 16 bases between them. CDR1 and CDR2 (germline): SGDLS, YYNGEE. The length of the CDR3 is 15 residues. CDR3 loop: CASSASGTSLNEQFF. CDR3 coding DNA: TGTGCCAGCAGCGCTTCCGGGACTTCGCTCAATGAGCAGTTCTTC.

V is TRBV5-6 and J is TRBJ1-2; TRBD1 agrees at 9 bases. The V gene's germline CDR1 is SGHDT and CDR2 YYEEEE. After removal of 2 bases from V and 6 bases from J, the junction contained 14 bases not matched to a gene. The CDR3 totals 17 residues. CDR3 protein: CASSFYERQGVRDGYTF. The CDR3 nucleotides read TGTGCCAGCAGCTTCTACGAACGACAGGGGGTAAGGGATGGCTACACCTTC.

The chain links TRBV7-9 to TRBJ1-1, with D uncertain. The V end was cut by 1 base, the J end by 1 base, with 10 bases between. Germline-derived CDR1 and CDR2 are SEHNR and FQNEAQ (reference sequence). CDR3 length: 15 residues. This CDR3 is CASSLVSLGNTEAFF. The CDR3 nucleotides are TGTGCCAGCAGCTTAGTCAGTCTTGGGAACACTGAAGCTTTCTTT.

V and J are TRBV5-5 and TRBJ2-7, with 10 bases matching TRBD1. V dropped 3 bases and J dropped 4; count of bases not matched to a gene: 4. The CDR3 consists of 14 residues. Germline V gene lookup returns CDR1 SGHKS and CDR2 YYEKEE (reference sequence). In DNA form, the CDR3 reads TGTGCCAGCAGCTCCGGGACAGGGGTTTACGAGCAGTACTTC. The encoded protein is CASSSGTGVYEQYF.

The chain uses TRBV5-6 and TRBJ2-1; unclear D gene. V was shortened by 1 base and J by 8 bases, with 7 bases between the two germline ends. This CDR3 spans 12 amino acids. The germline V gene encodes CDR1 SGHDT and CDR2 YYEEEE. This CDR3 is CASSLSSDEQFF. The CDR3 DNA reads as TGTGCCAGCAGCTTGTCCTCCGATGAGCAGTTCTTC.

This clone occurred a few times. The V gene is TRBV5-6, the J gene TRBJ2-4; 8 bases are a match to TRBD2. This CDR3 is built from 16 residues. The J segment lost 0 bases and the V segment lost 4 bases, leaving 6 bases of the junction unmatched. Germline V gene data show CDR1 as SGHDT and CDR2 as YYEEEE. The CDR3 is CASSPLAGIAKNIQYF. CDR3 DNA: TGTGCCAGCAGCCCCCTAGCGGGTATAGCCAAAAACATTCAGTACTTC.

This clone was counted only a few times. This sequence joins TRBV5-4 and TRBJ2-2; no clear D. The V gene lost 5 bases and the J gene lost 1 base, with 9 bases spanning the gap. Germline V gene sequence: CDR1 SGHNT, CDR2 YYREEE (reference sequence). CDR3 length: 14 amino acids. The CDR3 DNA sequence: TGTGCCAGCAGTGTAAGCGAGAACACCGGGGAGCTGTTTTTT. Protein sequence: CASSVSENTGELFF.

This clone was counted between two and nine times. The chain joins TRBV19 to TRBJ1-4; a possible D gene is TRBD1 (5 bases). This CDR3 spans 14 amino acids. CDR1 is LNHDA, CDR2 SQIVND, per germline (reference sequence). Trimming removed 3 bases from V and 8 bases from J, with 13 bases in between. The CDR3 region is CASSISQGFEKLFF. CDR3 sequence (DNA): TGTGCCAGTAGTATCAGCCAGGGATTCGAAAAACTGTTTTTT.

This clone was seen just once. The gene calls are TRBV7-9 and TRBJ2-2, with 8 bases lining up with TRBD1. V lost 5 bases and J lost 7; bases outside the gene matches: 6. The CDR3 spans 14 residues. The germline gives CDR1 SEHNR, CDR2 FQNEAQ (reference sequence). CDR3 region: CASSPDRVNGELFF. The CDR3 DNA sequence: TGTGCCAGCAGCCCGGACAGGGTGAACGGGGAGCTGTTTTTT. Drawing the rest from reference TRBV7-9 and TRBJ2-2, the complete variable domain is DTGVSQNPRHKITKRGQNVTFRCDPISEHNRLYWYRQTLGQGPEFLTYFQNEAQLEKSRLLSDRFSAERPKGSFSTLEIQRTEQGDSAMYLCASSPDRVNGELFFGEGSRLTVL.

V and J are TRBV28 and TRBJ2-1; TRBD2 agrees at 10 bases. In germline, CDR1 is MDHEN, CDR2 SYDVKM. V dropped 6 bases and J dropped 4; count of bases not matched to a gene: 6. This CDR3 is 15 amino acids long. As DNA, the CDR3 is TGTGCCAGCAGCCTAACTAGCGGGACGTACAATGAGCAGTTCTTC. Translation gives CASSLTSGTYNEQFF.

The V and J genes are TRBV5-4 and TRBJ2-7; D is possibly TRBD2 (6 bases). The length of the CDR3 is 16 residues. V dropped 4 bases and J dropped 0 bases, with 17 bases sitting between them. Per the germline V gene, CDR1 is SGHNT and CDR2 is YYREEE (reference sequence). Here the CDR3 reads CASSALGGISSYEQYF. Here the CDR3 DNA reads TGTGCCAGCAGCGCCTTGGGGGGTATTAGCTCCTACGAGCAGTACTTC.